A single sample gave rise to the 9 T cell receptor beta chains below, sequenced in a study of T cell responses to AZD1222 COVID-19 vaccine. Method: immunoSEQ multiplex PCR; TCRdb's copy keeps in-frame clones and lacks some. This table holds about 150,000 clones, roughly nine tenths found once. The sequenced sample was peripheral blood, obtained on day 0 of MenACWY control vaccination. The receptor source for this set is an adult in good health.

The chain couples TRBV7-9 to TRBJ1-1; D remains ambiguous. The CDR3 length is 14 residues. V lost 7 bases and J 0 bases, leaving 12 bases between the germline ends. Germline-derived CDR1 and CDR2 are SEHNR and FQNEAQ (reference sequence). CDR3 in DNA: TGTGCCAGCACCCCAGAGAATTTGAACACTGAAGCTTTCTTT. It specifies CASTPENLNTEAFF.

In its sample, this clone was seen a few times. The rearrangement uses TRBV6-1 and TRBJ2-7; 9 nucleotides align to TRBD1. J gave up 1 base and V 2 bases, and 3 bases lay outside the gene matches. The CDR3 is 15 residues long. Looked up from germline, CDR1 is MNHNS and CDR2 is SASEGT. The CDR3 reads CASSERQGVSYEQYF. Here the CDR3 DNA reads TGTGCCAGCAGTGAACGACAGGGGGTTTCCTACGAGCAGTACTTC.

This chain joins TRBV10-2 and TRBJ1-5; weak D call: TRBD1 (5 bases). The CDR3 is 13 amino acids. From germline, CDR1 is WSHSY and CDR2 SAAADI. Trimming took off 7 bases at V and 4 bases at J, with 11 bases between the two ends. The CDR3, as DNA: TGCGCCAGCAAGATAGGGGTTAATCAGCCCCAGCATTTT. This gives the protein CASKIGVNQPQHF.

The count of this clone is one. This chain joins TRBV2 and TRBJ1-4; D is unresolved. Germline V lookup: CDR1 SNHLY, CDR2 FYNNEI. Trimming removed 3 bases at V and 4 bases at J, with 12 bases between. The CDR3 is 15 amino acids. The CDR3 nucleotides are TGTGCCAGCAGTGAGGGGTGGAACAATAATGAAAAACTGTTTTTT. Its protein product is CASSEGWNNNEKLFF.

V and J are TRBV11-3 and TRBJ1-1; D gene unclear. CDR3 size: 14 residues. Trimming removed 4 bases at V and 3 bases at J, with 12 bases between. CDR1 is SGHNT, CDR2 YENEEA, per germline. The CDR3 DNA reads as TGTGCCAGCAGCTCCTCAGGTTTGGACACTGAAGCTTTCTTT. The encoded protein is CASSSSGLDTEAFF.

This clone occurred once. The chain has TRBV19 and TRBJ2-2, with unresolved D. The CDR3 loop spans 15 amino acids. In germline, CDR1 is LNHDA, CDR2 SQIVND (reference sequence). The germline V and J ends were trimmed by 3 bases and 1 base, with 9 bases remaining between them. This chain's CDR3 is CASSINGENTGELFF. The DNA for the CDR3 is TGTGCCAGTAGTATTAACGGAGAGAACACCGGGGAGCTGTTTTTT.

The chain has TRBV15 and TRBJ1-5; D ambiguous. From germline, CDR1 is LNHNV and CDR2 YYDKDF (reference sequence). Trimming removed 0 bases from V and 0 bases from J, with 12 bases in between. CDR3 length: 17 residues. In DNA form, the CDR3 reads TGTGCCACCAGCAGAGATAAGCGACCTGTTAGCAATCAGCCCCAGCATTTT. Amino acid sequence: CATSRDKRPVSNQPQHF.

The gene calls are TRBV6-1 and TRBJ2-7; D unresolved. Deletions cut 1 base from V and 3 bases from J, with 16 bases between. Germline CDR1 and CDR2: MNHNS and SASEGT. The CDR3 contains 16 residues. This CDR3 reads CASSEGIRVSGYEQYV. The CDR3 nucleotides read TGTGCCAGCAGTGAAGGTATAAGGGTTTCCGGCTACGAGCAGTACGTC.

This chain links TRBV18 with TRBJ2-5; a possible D gene is TRBD2 (6 bases). Trimming removed 11 bases at V and 0 bases at J, with 19 bases between. CDR1 and CDR2 (germline): KGHSH, LQKENI. CDR3 length: 15 amino acids. The DNA for the CDR3 is TGTGCCGCCTCACTTAACGGGGGAAACCAAGAGACCCAGTACTTC. It codes for CAASLNGGNQETQYF.